Described below is a single TCR beta chain sequence and its context. Its antigen is unknown. Qualities for individual bases were not recorded, and no much larger clone is one base off. The data originate from a study of blood T cell repertoires in COVID-19 (dated by TCRdb to between 2020 and 2021). For the wider study: The collaborator samples originated in the United States, Italy and Spain and spanned the acute and convalescent phases of COVID-19. Sample metadata almost always included a de-identified subject ID, COVID-19 status, age in years and sex. The material from the prospective study consisted of cDNA or gDNA derived from T cells, B-cell-depleted T cells, or PBMCs. HLA class I and class II types, where available, came from metadata supplied by the sample provider rather than from assay-based typing. Samples came from the ongoing ImmuneRACE study (first 160 participants) plus 1,254 subjects from 6 global collaborators. The repertoires were released in a freely available public database meant as a resource for research on the immune response to SARS-CoV-2. The dataset comprised deeply sampled blood TCRbeta repertoires from subjects exposed to, actively infected with, or recovered from COVID-19. General conclusions and limits of the study: How much clinical and demographic metadata was included differed by source and by participant, and the metadata was provided uncurated.

Each collaborating institution followed its own protocols to collect whole blood in K2EDTA tubes. For TCRbeta analysis, collaborators shipped samples as frozen whole blood, isolated PBMCs, or DNA extracted from either of those sample types. TCRbeta CDR3 regions were amplified from genomic DNA by means of the immunoSEQ Assay, a bias-controlled multiplex PCR. As for the original processing: Nucleated cell counts per sample were estimated from amplification of reference gene primers within the assay. To quantify the absolute abundance of each unique TCRbeta CDR3 rearrangement, sequence reads were collapsed and filtered. Productive Simpson clonality was computed per sample as the square root of Simpson's diversity index over productive rearrangements. Entries here come from immuneACCESS through TCRdb and include only in-frame sequences with V and J called. Some clones fail to appear in such tables; in the studies checked, an unresolved V gene covers under half of the shortfall, and the cause of the remainder is unknown. V and J calls plus clone size are reproduced from that table; the DNA served to infer D and trimming. The table for this sample lists about 170,000 clones; 84% of them were counted only once. The ten largest make up over 2.5% of the sample.

V ends up 7 bases short and J 9 bases short, with an unmatched junction base count of 12. The germline V gene supplies CDR1 SNHLY and CDR2 FYNNEI. The CDR3, from cysteine to phenylalanine, totals 14 residues. Only CDR3 DNA remains: 42 bases, in frame from the first base. This receptor chain uses TRBV2 and TRBJ1-1, with 9 middle bases fitting TRBD1. The sample comprised peripheral blood. The origin of this receptor is a human donor with acute or convalescent COVID-19. The donor label of this sample is uncertain. The base sequence is TGTGCCAGCACCCAACTTCGACAGGGGGGTAAAGCTTTCTTT. This codes for CASTQLRQGGKAFF.